This TCR beta chain was sequenced in a study of T cell changes during pregnancy in multiple sclerosis. The CDR3 sequence is 14 residues long. The ends lost 6 bases at V and 0 bases at J; junction bases unmatched: 6. In germline, CDR1 is SQVTM, CDR2 ANQGSEA. Sequenced by immunoSEQ multiplex PCR; TCRdb stores in-frame clones only, minus some. The table lists 100,000 to 110,000 clones, over 80% of them singletons. This TCR was recovered from a female donor with multiple sclerosis, enrolled in a pregnancy study. Sequences were derived from peripheral blood, sampled after pregnancy. This chain joins TRBV29-1 and TRBJ2-7; 9 bases match TRBD1. The DNA of the CDR3 is TGCAGCGTCAGTCGGGACAGGGTCTCCTACGAGCAGTACTTC. Protein product: CSVSRDRVSYEQYF.